Described below is a single T cell receptor (beta chain) sequence and its context. Antigen specificity is unknown. This sample is drawn from a study of PD-1 blockade in classical Hodgkin lymphoma. Overall study results and limits: Newly diagnosed patients were reported to start with lower TCR diversity than healthy donors.

Repertoires were generated with immunoSEQ multiplex PCR, while TCRdb's copy carries only in-frame clones and drops some. The sample carries about 85,000 clones, about nine tenths recorded once. The CDR3 spans 15 residues. Trimming shortened V by 2 bases and J by 7 bases, and 17 bases separated the two germline ends. Every patient was affected by relapse after autologous stem cell transplantation, while exposure to brentuximab vedotin was not uniform. The V call is TRBV6-7, the J call TRBJ1-2; maybe TRBD1 (6 bases). TRBV6-7 is an ORF, and what it does is uncertain. The clonotype was recovered from a human donor with classical Hodgkin lymphoma. Sequenced here: peripheral blood mononuclear cells (PBMCs), sampled before the second cycle of nivolumab. Here the CDR3 reads CASSYGGGPQGGYTF. CDR3 sequence (DNA): TGTGCCAGCAGTTACGGAGGGGGGCCTCAGGGTGGCTACACCTTC.